Reported below is one T cell receptor (beta chain). This clone was seen only once. Its binding antigen is unknown. Within one base of it there is no much larger clone, and no base qualities were kept. The immunoSEQ Assay was the method used to sequence TCRbeta CDR3 regions. After extraction, genomic DNA underwent amplification by bias-controlled multiplex PCR, followed by high-throughput sequencing. Per the authors' processing: To quantify the absolute abundance of every unique TCRbeta CDR3 region, sequences were collapsed and filtered. T cell fraction was estimated by normalizing TCRbeta template counts to usable DNA, which was measured by amplifying reference genes present in all nucleated cells. Repertoire TCRs were annotated as SARS-CoV-2-specific when V gene, CDR3 amino acid sequence and J gene were exactly matched to a known reactive TCR set. The reference SARS-CoV-2 TCR set was derived from MIRA and filtered for enrichment in COVID-19-positive ImmuneCODE repertoires, a step that removed public or cross-reactive TCRs. Using the MIRA antigens, annotated TCRs were further analysed by specific ORF or by position within an ORF. Breadth was defined as annotated unique rearrangements over total unique productive rearrangements; depth was the summed frequency of those rearrangements. Two-sided Wilcoxon rank-sum tests were used to compare TCR breadth between groups. This is the immuneACCESS table as TCRdb keeps it, with only in-frame sequences that have V and J called. A part of the clones is gone; compared with another copy, unresolved V genes explain less than half, and the rest is unexplained. V and J calls plus clone size are reproduced from that table; the DNA served to infer D and trimming. The sample yields hundreds of thousands of clones; approximately 89% were counted once. Of the sample, less than 3.5% is held by the ten largest clones.

What this sample's treatment or condition label stands for: about 20 received Ad26.COV2.S at low or high dose, single or two shots; about 5 received placebo; per-sample allocation not given. For vaccine and placebo recipients, repertoires were sequenced using samples collected on day 63 after the first injection. In Cohort 1b, around 23 adults aged 18-55 years were enrolled at a single site in Boston, USA, between 29 July and 7 August 2020. As a vaccine, Ad26.COV2.S was a replication-incompetent adenovirus type 26 vector that expressed a prefusion-stabilized SARS-CoV-2 spike protein derived from the original Wuhan strain. This record belongs to a study of Ad26.COV2.S vaccination and SARS-CoV-2 variants (dated by TCRdb to 2020 to 2022). At the level of the whole study: Donors in the vaccine arm were drawn from COV1001, a multicentre, randomized, double-blind, placebo-controlled phase I-IIa trial testing Ad26.COV2.S in healthy adults. Ad26.COV2.S was given intramuscularly at 5x10^10 or 1x10^11 viral particles, as a single shot or as two shots 56 days apart. TCRbeta repertoire sequencing was used to assess the specificity and breadth of SARS-CoV-2-reactive T cell receptors after Ad26.COV2.S vaccination. The TCR-sequenced set comprised around 30 samples: some 20 Ad26.COV2.S vaccine recipients, 5 placebo recipients and 8 SARS-CoV-2 convalescent individuals. Participants in the trial were split at random into five groups of five each, receiving low-dose or high-dose Ad26.COV2.S once or twice, or else placebo on both occasions. Blinding of investigators to trial group allocation was maintained during experiments and outcome assessment.

Study-wide conclusions, independent of this receptor: After vaccination, substantial breadth of spike-specific CD8+ and CD4+ T cell responses was reported. The study lacked the statistical power to compare responses across vaccine doses or regimens. Compared with placebo recipients, Ad26.COV2.S recipients showed higher spike-specific TCR breadth (P = 0.0014). Comparable non-spike TCR breadth was observed between vaccine and placebo recipients, consistent with only spike being contained in the vaccine. The authors noted that the TCR breadth and depth analyses may have underestimated total T cell responses.

After removal of 2 bases from V and 1 base from J, the junction retains 9 bases not matched to a gene. As encoded in the germline V gene, CDR1 is SGDLS while CDR2 is YYNGEE. The CDR3 runs 17 residues from the cysteine to the phenylalanine. Only CDR3 DNA is held: 51 bases, read in frame from base 1. The sequencing here drew on peripheral blood, taken in a trial of Ad26.COV2.S vaccine versus placebo. The sequence joins TRBV9 to TRBJ1-2; TRBD1 aligns with 9 central bases. The receptor was derived from a person between 18 and 65 years old who received the Ad26.COV2.S COVID-19 vaccine or a placebo. The CDR3 reads CASSVTGGTGFNYGYTF. The DNA sequence follows: TGTGCCAGCAGCGTGACCGGGGGGACAGGGTTTAACTATGGCTACACCTTC.